The clone carrying this T cell receptor (beta chain) was observed many times. Its antigen is not identified. The sample originates from a study of CD8 T cells in ankylosing spondylitis. Overall study findings and caveats: What appeared characteristic of ankylosing spondylitis blood was a TCR beta motif of eight highly homologous variants. Previously reported in reactive arthritis synovial fluid and blood were some of the motif variants. Significantly higher representation of disease-linked clones was reported for matched ankylosing spondylitis synovial fluid.

Researchers built TCR beta libraries using quantitative 5'-RACE with molecular barcodes. TCRdb passed the 5' RACE reads through MiXCR, listing each CDR3 protein once. Here the sample spans hundreds of thousands of distinct CDR3 sequences, more than 9% being singletons. V was clipped by 1 base and J by 3 bases; unmatched bases: 3. The CDR3 spans 16 residues. Germline V CDR1 and CDR2: SGDLS, YYNGEE. The V and J genes are TRBV9 and TRBJ2-2, with 10 bases fitting TRBD2. The clonotype comes from a male donor with ankylosing spondylitis or in good health (not recorded which). The sequencing sample was made of blood, either unsorted or a sorted T cell fraction (not recorded which). CDR3 nucleotides: TGTGCCAGCAGCGTACTAGCGGGGGCTTACACCGGGGAGCTGTTTTTT. Translating gives CASSVLAGAYTGELFF.